The T cell receptor beta chain under discussion was sequenced for a study of T-cell memory formation after mild COVID-19. The V end was cut by 5 bases, the J end by 3 bases, with 19 bases between. The CDR3 runs 16 residues. Germline values: CDR1 KGHSH, CDR2 LQKENI. TCRdb passed the 5' RACE reads through MiXCR, listing each CDR3 protein once. The table lists about 560,000 distinct CDR3 sequences, around a sixth of them singletons. The sample taken for sequencing was PBMCs or a T cell subset sorted from them (not recorded which). The TCR originated in an adult woman who had mild COVID-19 (a few samples of this study predate the infection). Cell type and time point are not known. The chain carries TRBV18 and TRBJ1-2, with unresolved D. The CDR3 protein is CASSTVTGIMDYGYTF. The CDR3 region has the DNA TGTGCCAGCTCAACTGTAACCGGGATCATGGACTATGGCTACACCTTC. The entire variable domain, with the rest obtained from reference TRBV18 and TRBJ1-2, is as follows: NAGVMQNPRHLVRRRGQEARLRCSPMKGHSHVYWYRQLPEEGLKFMVYLQKENIIDESGMPKERFSAEFPKEGPSILRIQQVVRGDSAAYFCASSTVTGIMDYGYTFGSGTRLTVV.